A single sample gave rise to the 7 T cell receptor beta chains below, sequenced in a study of T-cell memory formation after mild COVID-19. TCRdb redid the calling of the 5' RACE reads with MiXCR, one entry per CDR3 protein. The table records a few hundred thousand distinct CDR3 sequences, 15% to 20% of them present only once. Specimen: PBMCs or a T cell subset sorted from them (not recorded which). Receptors originate from a man between 18 and 35 years old who had mild COVID-19 (a few samples of this study predate the infection). Cell type and time point are not known.

This sequence joins TRBV11-2 and TRBJ2-3, with 8 bases that match TRBD1. Germline assignment: CDR1 SGHAT and CDR2 FQNNGV. J gave up 3 bases and V 3 bases, and 5 bases lay outside the gene matches. CDR3 length: 15 residues. The CDR3 loop is CASSFSGGGTDTQYF. The CDR3 DNA reads TGTGCCAGCAGCTTCTCAGGGGGCGGAACAGATACGCAGTATTTT.

This sequence joins TRBV5-4 and TRBJ2-7, with 8 bases that match TRBD1. This CDR3 is 15 amino acids long. The junction had 8 bases not matched to a gene; V was cut back by 4 bases and J by 2 bases. Germline CDR1 is SGHNT and CDR2 is YYREEE (reference sequence). The chain's CDR3 is CASSPTADRAYEQYF. The CDR3 DNA is TGTGCCAGCAGCCCGACCGCGGACAGGGCCTACGAGCAGTACTTC.

The chain employs TRBV29-1 and TRBJ1-1; D is unresolved. CDR1 and CDR2 (germline): SQVTM, ANQGSEA. This CDR3 has 11 amino acids. CDR3 DNA: TGCAGTGGACGGGAGAACACTGAAGCTTTCTTT. Its protein product is CSGRENTEAFF.

The chain links TRBV21-1 to TRBJ1-1; the table's D call of TRBD1 was not tested on the DNA. TRBV21-1 is a recognized pseudogene. This CDR3 has 15 residues. CDR3 loop: CASSKGGVSYTEAFF. CDR3 DNA sequence: TGTGCCAGCAGCAAGGGGGGGGTTTCGTACACTGAAGCTTTCTTT.

This chain connects TRBV7-3 to TRBJ2-2; 7 bases agree with TRBD1. CDR3 length: 14 residues. Germline V CDR1 and CDR2: SGHTA, FQGTGA. V lost 5 bases, J lost 6 bases, and 6 bases stayed unmatched. The CDR3 loop is CASSQTGAPGELFF. In DNA form, the CDR3 reads TGTGCCAGCAGCCAAACAGGGGCGCCCGGGGAGCTGTTTTTT.

The gene calls are TRBV13 and TRBJ1-1; the D is unclear. V was pared by 6 bases and J by 4 bases, with 12 bases between. Per the germline V gene, CDR1 is PRHDT and CDR2 is FYEKMQ (reference sequence). The CDR3 contains 13 residues. In nucleotides, the CDR3 is TGTGCCAGCAGGATTTCAGGTGTCACTGAAGCTTTCTTT. Its protein product is CASRISGVTEAFF.

This clonotype was observed a handful of times. V and J are TRBV15 and TRBJ2-1, with 14 bases aligning to TRBD2. J lost 2 bases, V lost 3 bases, and 0 bases had no gene match. Germline V gene sequence: CDR1 LNHNV, CDR2 YYDKDF (reference sequence). The CDR3 length is 16 residues. The CDR3 DNA reads TGTGCCACCAGCAGGGGACTAGCGGGGGCCTACAATGAGCAGTTCTTC. This encodes CATSRGLAGAYNEQFF.